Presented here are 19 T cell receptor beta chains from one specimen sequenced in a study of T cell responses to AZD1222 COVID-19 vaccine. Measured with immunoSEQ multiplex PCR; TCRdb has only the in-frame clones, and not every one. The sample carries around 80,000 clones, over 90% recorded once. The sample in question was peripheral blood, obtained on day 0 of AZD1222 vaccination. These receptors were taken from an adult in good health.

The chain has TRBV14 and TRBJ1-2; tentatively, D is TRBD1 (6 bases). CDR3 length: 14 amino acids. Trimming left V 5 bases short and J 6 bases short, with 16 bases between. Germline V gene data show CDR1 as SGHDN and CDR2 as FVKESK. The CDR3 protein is CASSFLGGGDGYTF. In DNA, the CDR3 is TGTGCCAGCAGCTTCCTAGGGGGAGGCGATGGCTACACCTTC.

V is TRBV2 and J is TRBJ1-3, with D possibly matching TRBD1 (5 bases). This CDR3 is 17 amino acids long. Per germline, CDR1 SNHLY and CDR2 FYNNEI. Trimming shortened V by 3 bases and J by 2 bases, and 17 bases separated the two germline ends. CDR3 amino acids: CASSEGRGMRTGNTIYF. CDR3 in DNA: TGTGCCAGCAGTGAGGGTCGGGGGATGAGGACTGGAAACACCATATATTTT.

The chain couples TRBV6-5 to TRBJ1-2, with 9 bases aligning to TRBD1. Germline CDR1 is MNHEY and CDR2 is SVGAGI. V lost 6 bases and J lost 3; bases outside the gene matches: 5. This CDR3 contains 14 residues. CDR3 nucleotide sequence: TGTGCCAGCAGCCGGGACAGGGCTGACTATGGCTACACCTTC. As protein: CASSRDRADYGYTF.

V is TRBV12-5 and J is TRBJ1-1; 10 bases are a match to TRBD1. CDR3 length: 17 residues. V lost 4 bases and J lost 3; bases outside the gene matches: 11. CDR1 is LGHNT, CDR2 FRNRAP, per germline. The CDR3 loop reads CASGSIRTGGNYTEAFF. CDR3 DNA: TGTGCTAGTGGTTCGATTAGGACAGGGGGGAACTACACTGAAGCTTTCTTT. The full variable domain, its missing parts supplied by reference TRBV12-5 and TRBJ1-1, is DARVTQTPRHKVTEMGQEVTMRCQPILGHNTVFWYRQTMMQGLELLAYFRNRAPLDDSGMPKDRFSAEMPDATLATLKIQPSEPRDSAVYFCASGSIRTGGNYTEAFFGQGTRLTVV.

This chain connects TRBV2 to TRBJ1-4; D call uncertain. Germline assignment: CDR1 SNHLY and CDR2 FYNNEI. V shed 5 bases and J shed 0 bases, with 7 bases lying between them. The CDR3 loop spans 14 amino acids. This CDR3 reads CASSKYATNEKLFF. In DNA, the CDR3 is TGTGCCAGCAGTAAATACGCAACTAATGAAAAACTGTTTTTT.

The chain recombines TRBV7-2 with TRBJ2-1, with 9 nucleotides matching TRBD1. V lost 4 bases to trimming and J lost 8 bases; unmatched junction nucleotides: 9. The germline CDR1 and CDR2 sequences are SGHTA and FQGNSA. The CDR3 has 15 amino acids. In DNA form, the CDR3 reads TGTGCCAGCAGCTCTTCGGGACAGGGTTACGATGAGCAGTTCTTC. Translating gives CASSSSGQGYDEQFF. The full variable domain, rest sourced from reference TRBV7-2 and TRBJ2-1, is GAGVSQSPSNKVTEKGKDVELRCDPISGHTALYWYRQSLGQGLEFLIYFQGNSAPDKSGLPSDRFSAERTGGSVSTLTIQRTQQEDSAVYLCASSSSGQGYDEQFFGPGTRLTVL.

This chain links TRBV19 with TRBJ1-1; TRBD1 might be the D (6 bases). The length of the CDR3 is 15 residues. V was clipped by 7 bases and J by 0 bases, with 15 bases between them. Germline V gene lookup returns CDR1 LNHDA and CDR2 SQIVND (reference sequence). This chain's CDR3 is CASTKGHILNTEAFF. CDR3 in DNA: TGTGCCAGTACAAAGGGACACATCCTGAACACTGAAGCTTTCTTT.

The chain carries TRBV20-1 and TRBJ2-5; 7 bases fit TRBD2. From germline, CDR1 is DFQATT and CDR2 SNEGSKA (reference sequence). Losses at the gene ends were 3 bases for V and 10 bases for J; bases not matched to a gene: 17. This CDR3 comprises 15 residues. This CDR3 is CSASLSQATPSGQYF. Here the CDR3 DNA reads TGCAGTGCTAGTCTGTCTCAGGCGACTCCTAGCGGCCAGTACTTC.

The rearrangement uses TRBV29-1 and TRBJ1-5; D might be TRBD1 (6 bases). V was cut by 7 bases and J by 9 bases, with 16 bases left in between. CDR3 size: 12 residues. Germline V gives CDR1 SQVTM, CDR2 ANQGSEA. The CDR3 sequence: CSAGGDGGPQHF. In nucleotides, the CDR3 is TGCAGCGCTGGGGGCGATGGTGGGCCCCAGCATTTT. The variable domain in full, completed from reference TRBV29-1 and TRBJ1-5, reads SAVISQKPSRDICQRGTSLTIQCQVDSQVTMMFWYRQQPGQSLTLIATANQGSEATYESGFVIDKFPISRPNLTFSTLTVSNMSPEDSSIYLCSAGGDGGPQHFGDGTRLSIL.

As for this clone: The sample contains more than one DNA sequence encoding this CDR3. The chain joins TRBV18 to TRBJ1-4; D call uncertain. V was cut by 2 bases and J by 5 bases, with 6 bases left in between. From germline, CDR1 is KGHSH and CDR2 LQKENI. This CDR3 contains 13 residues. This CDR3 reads CASSPGRNEKLFF. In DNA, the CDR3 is TGTGCCAGCTCACCAGGTCGGAATGAAAAACTGTTTTTT.

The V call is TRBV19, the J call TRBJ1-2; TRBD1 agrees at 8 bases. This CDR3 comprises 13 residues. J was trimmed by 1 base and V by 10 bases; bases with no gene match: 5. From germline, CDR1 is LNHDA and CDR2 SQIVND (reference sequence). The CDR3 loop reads CANRGQGNYGYTF. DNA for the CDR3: TGTGCCAATAGAGGACAGGGTAACTATGGCTACACCTTC.

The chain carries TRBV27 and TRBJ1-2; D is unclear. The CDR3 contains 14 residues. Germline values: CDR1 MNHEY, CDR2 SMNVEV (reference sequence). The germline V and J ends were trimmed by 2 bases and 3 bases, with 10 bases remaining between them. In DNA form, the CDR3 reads TGTGCCAGCAGTTTAGGCAGCCCGTACTATGGCTACACCTTC. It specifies CASSLGSPYYGYTF.

The CDR3 is CASSFQLGSGGYTF. The CDR3 DNA follows: TGTGCCAGCAGCTTCCAACTAGGGTCCGGTGGCTACACCTTC. V and J are TRBV7-9 and TRBJ1-2; D gene ambiguous. Trimming left V 3 bases short and J 7 bases short, with 15 bases between. Germline CDR1 is SEHNR and CDR2 is FQNEAQ (reference sequence). The CDR3 has 14 amino acids. Drawing the rest from reference TRBV7-9 and TRBJ1-2, the complete variable domain is DTGVSQNPRHKITKRGQNVTFRCDPISEHNRLYWYRQTLGQGPEFLTYFQNEAQLEKSRLLSDRFSAERPKGSFSTLEIQRTEQGDSAMYLCASSFQLGSGGYTFGSGTRLTVV.

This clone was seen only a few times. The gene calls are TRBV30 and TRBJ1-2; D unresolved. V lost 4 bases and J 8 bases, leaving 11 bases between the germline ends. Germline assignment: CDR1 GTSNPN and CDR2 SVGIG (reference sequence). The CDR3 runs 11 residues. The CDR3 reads CAWTGLVGYTF. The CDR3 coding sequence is TGTGCCTGGACGGGTTTGGTGGGCTACACCTTC.

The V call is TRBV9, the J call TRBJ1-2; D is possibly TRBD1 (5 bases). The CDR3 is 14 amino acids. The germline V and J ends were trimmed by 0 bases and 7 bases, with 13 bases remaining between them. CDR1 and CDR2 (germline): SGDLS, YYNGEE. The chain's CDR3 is CASSVGVGAFGYTF. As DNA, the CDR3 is TGTGCCAGCAGCGTAGGGGTAGGGGCATTTGGCTACACCTTC.

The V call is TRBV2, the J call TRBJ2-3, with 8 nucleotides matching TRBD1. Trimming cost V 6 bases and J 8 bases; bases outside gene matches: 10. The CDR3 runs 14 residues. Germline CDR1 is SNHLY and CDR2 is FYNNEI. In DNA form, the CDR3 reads TGTGCCAGCAGCAAGGACAGGGAAGTAGGTACGCAGTATTTT. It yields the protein CASSKDREVGTQYF.

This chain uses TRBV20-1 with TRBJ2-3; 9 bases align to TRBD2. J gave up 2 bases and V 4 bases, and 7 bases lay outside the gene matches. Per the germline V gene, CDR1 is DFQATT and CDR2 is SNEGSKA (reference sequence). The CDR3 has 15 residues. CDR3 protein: CSANERLADTDTQYF. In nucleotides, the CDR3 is TGCAGTGCTAATGAACGACTAGCGGACACAGATACGCAGTATTTT.

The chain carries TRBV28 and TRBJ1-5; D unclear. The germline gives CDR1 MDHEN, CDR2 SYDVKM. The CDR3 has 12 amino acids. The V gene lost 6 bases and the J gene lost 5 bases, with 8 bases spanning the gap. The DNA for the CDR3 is TGTGCCAGCAGCGACGCTGATCAGCCCCAGCATTTT. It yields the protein CASSDADQPQHF.

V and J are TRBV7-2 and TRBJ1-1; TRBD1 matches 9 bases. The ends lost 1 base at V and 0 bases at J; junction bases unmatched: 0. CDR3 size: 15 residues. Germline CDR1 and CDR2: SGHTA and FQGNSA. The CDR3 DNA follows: TGTGCCAGCAGCTTAGGGACAGGGGTGAACACTGAAGCTTTCTTT. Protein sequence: CASSLGTGVNTEAFF. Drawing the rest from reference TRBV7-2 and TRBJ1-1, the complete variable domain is GAGVSQSPSNKVTEKGKDVELRCDPISGHTALYWYRQSLGQGLEFLIYFQGNSAPDKSGLPSDRFSAERTGGSVSTLTIQRTQQEDSAVYLCASSLGTGVNTEAFFGQGTRLTVV.